This TCR beta chain was profiled in a study of T cells in Graves' hyperthyroidism and ophthalmopathy. Stable disease denoted Graves' hyperthyroidism without ophthalmopathy progression within 18 months. Clinical symptoms, serum thyroxine, TRAb, thyroid ultrasound and orbital computed tomography informed diagnoses. Study-level findings and limits: Ophthalmopathy prediction by the model preceded onset by a median roughly 6.3 months. Appearing also in blood were most of the thyroid clonotypes expanded above 0.001.

Per germline, CDR1 SEHNR and CDR2 FQNEAQ (reference sequence). The CDR3 has 17 residues. With 5 bases removed from V and 0 bases from J, the gap between germline ends came to 17 bases. Regions amplified from RNA transcripts were the TCR beta CDR3 regions. HTBI primers were employed in a first-round RT-PCR of the TCR CDR3. MiXCR, applied by TCRdb to the multiplex PCR reads, yields one record per CDR3 protein. The sample lists a few hundred thousand distinct CDR3 sequences, approximately 19% seen once, with roughly 3.5% in the top ten. In its sample, this clonotype was seen a few times. What it binds is not known.

Specimen: blood. The V call is TRBV7-9, the J call TRBJ2-4; D gene ambiguous. This clonotype originated in a woman aged 18-35 years with Graves' hyperthyroidism. CDR3 region: CASSPSFAVLAKNIQYF. The CDR3, as DNA: TGTGCCAGCAGCCCCTCCTTCGCCGTACTAGCCAAAAACATTCAGTACTTC.